This is a list of T cell receptor beta chains from one sample in a study of T cell changes during pregnancy in multiple sclerosis. This table comes from immunoSEQ multiplex PCR, and its TCRdb copy is limited to in-frame clones, with some not included. The sample lists approximately 57,000 clones; 92% were seen once. The sample here was CD4+ T cells from peripheral blood mononuclear cells, taken in the second trimester of pregnancy. The receptors here all came from a female donor with multiple sclerosis, enrolled in a pregnancy study. Both conserved end residues are part of each CDR3. D genes are given only for firm matches. The size field is filled for only some rows; it gives once, few, many or a size class.

TRBV27,TRBJ2-7,TRBD1,-,TGTGCCAGCAGTTTAGTGGGACAGGGGAACCTCTACGAGCAGTACTTC,CASSLVGQGNLYEQYF
TRBV19,TRBJ2-5,TRBD2,-,TGTGCCACCCGGACTAGCGGGACGACCAGGACTTACTTC,CATRTSGTTRTYF
TRBV27,TRBJ1-2,-,-,TGTGCCAGCAGTCCCTCCTCGGTACCATATGGCTACACCTTC,CASSPSSVPYGYTF
TRBV27,TRBJ1-4,TRBD1,-,TGTGCCAGCAGTTCGGGACAGCTTAATGAAAAACTGTTTTTT,CASSSGQLNEKLFF
TRBV18,TRBJ1-1,-,few,TGTGCCAGCTCCCCGCTTCCGTCCAGGGTGGAGAACACTGAAGCTTTCTTT,CASSPLPSRVENTEAFF
TRBV21-1,TRBJ1-3,-,-,TGTGCCAGCAGCCTTCAGACAAGCTACTCTGGAAACACCATATATTTT,CASSLQTSYSGNTIYF
TRBV11-2,TRBJ2-6,-,few,TGTGCCAGCAGCACCCAGGGCTCTGGGGCCAACGTCCTGACTTTC,CASSTQGSGANVLTF
TRBV18,TRBJ2-3,TRBD1,-,TGTGCCAGCTCACCGGGACAGGGAACGACAGATACGCAGTATTTT,CASSPGQGTTDTQYF
TRBV30,TRBJ2-1,-,-,TGTGCCTGGTCCGTCGACTCTCCCTACAATGAGCAGTTCTTC,CAWSVDSPYNEQFF
TRBV11-1,TRBJ1-1,-,-,TGTGCCAGCAGCTCCGACAGACACAGGAACACTGAAGCTTTCTTT,CASSSDRHRNTEAFF
TRBV21-1,TRBJ2-7,-,-,TGTGCCAGCAGCAAAGGGACTAGCGGATTCTACGAGCAGTACTTC,CASSKGTSGFYEQYF
TRBV7-3,TRBJ2-1,TRBD1,-,TGTGCCAGCAGCTTAGCCGGGACAGGCCTCTACAATGAGCAGTTCTTC,CASSLAGTGLYNEQFF
TRBV27,TRBJ2-3,TRBD1,-,TGTGCCAGCAGTTTCGGACCGGGACAGCGCACAGATACGCAGTATTTT,CASSFGPGQRTDTQYF
TRBV18,TRBJ2-7,TRBD2,-,TGTGCCAGCTCTAAAGCCGGGGGGTACGAGCAGTACTTC,CASSKAGGYEQYF
TRBV5-4,TRBJ2-3,TRBD2,few,TGTGCCAGCAGCTTCCTGGGGGGGAGCACAGATACGCAGTATTTT,CASSFLGGSTDTQYF
TRBV4-1,TRBJ1-4,TRBD1,-,TGCGCCAGCAGCCAACTCCCTGGGACAGGGGGATTTGAAAAACTGTTTTTT,CASSQLPGTGGFEKLFF
TRBV5-1,TRBJ2-1,-,-,TGCGCCAGCAGCGGGAGCTCCTACAATGAGCAGTTCTTC,CASSGSSYNEQFF
TRBV28,TRBJ2-7,TRBD2,-,TGTGCCACCAAGGGGTTCGAGCGGGATCTAGGCGAGCAGTACTTC,CATKGFERDLGEQYF
TRBV6-1,TRBJ2-1,-,-,TGTGCCAGCCTCAAGGGGCGCCCCAATGAGCAGTTCTTC,CASLKGRPNEQFF
TRBV10-2,TRBJ2-5,-,-,TGCGCCAGCAGTGATCGGGGGGCAGAGACCCAGTACTTC,CASSDRGAETQYF
TRBV9,TRBJ1-5,-,-,TGTGCCAGCAGCGTAGACAGTTATAGCAATCAGCCCCAGCATTTT,CASSVDSYSNQPQHF
TRBV5-1,TRBJ2-1,TRBD2,-,TGCGCCAGCAGCTTGGTGACTAGCGGGGGGGCGGCTGAGCAGTTCTTC,CASSLVTSGGAAEQFF
TRBV5-4,TRBJ1-4,-,-,TGTGCCAGCAGCTTCCTGCGGGGGGGCCGTAATGAAAAACTGTTTTTT,CASSFLRGGRNEKLFF
TRBV23-1,TRBJ2-7,TRBD1,-,TGCGCCAGCGTACCTAGGACAGGGAACTCCTACGAGCAGTACTTC,CASVPRTGNSYEQYF
TRBV6-6,TRBJ2-7,-,-,TGTGCCAGCAGTACCTCTAGGTGGAGTCTCGAGCAGTACTTC,CASSTSRWSLEQYF
TRBV20-1,TRBJ2-5,-,-,TGCAGTGCCATTAGTTGGGAGACCCAGTACTTC,CSAISWETQYF
TRBV19,TRBJ1-5,-,-,TGTGCCAGTAGTGTGGGGGGGGAAAGCGATCAGCCCCAGCATTTT,CASSVGGESDQPQHF
TRBV30,TRBJ2-5,-,-,TGTGCCTGGAGGTCCGGTTCGAGGTACCAAGAGACCCAGTACTTC,CAWRSGSRYQETQYF
TRBV6-6,TRBJ1-2,-,once,TGTGCCAGCAGTTACTCCGGGGTCGATGGCTACACCTTC,CASSYSGVDGYTF
TRBV7-3,TRBJ1-1,-,-,TGTGCCAGCAGCTTAAATATAGACACTGAAGCTTTCTTT,CASSLNIDTEAFF
TRBV5-1,TRBJ2-4,TRBD1,-,TGCGCCAGCCCCCCCCCAGGGCAGGGGGCTTTTGGGGCCAAAAACATTCAGTACTTC,CASPPPGQGAFGAKNIQYF
TRBV5-4,TRBJ1-2,-,-,TGTGCCAGTGGGGGCCCGGATGATGGGGGCTATGGCTACACCTTC,CASGGPDDGGYGYTF
TRBV27,TRBJ2-1,-,-,TGTGCCAGCAGTTTATGGGGTCGAGGGCCGTACAATGAGCAGTTCTTC,CASSLWGRGPYNEQFF
TRBV7-5,TRBJ1-4,-,-,TGTGTCAGAAGCTTAGAAGGGGGCAGGGAAAAACTGTTTTTT,CVRSLEGGREKLFF
TRBV28,TRBJ1-5,-,-,TGTGCCAGCAGTTTACCGATGGCATTTGAGCCCCAGCATTTT,CASSLPMAFEPQHF
TRBV5-1,TRBJ2-1,TRBD2,-,TGCGCCAGCAGCCCCCCGGGACTAGCGGCAGACAATGAGCAGTTCTTC,CASSPPGLAADNEQFF